These 5 T cell receptor beta chains were sequenced from one sample in a study of PD-L1 blockade in urothelial cancer. Repertoires were generated with immunoSEQ multiplex PCR, while TCRdb's copy carries only in-frame clones and drops some. The sample holds approximately 86,000 clones, about 85% seen once. Noted time point: pretreatment peripheral blood. The input for sequencing was PBMCs, taken around atezolizumab (anti-PD-L1) treatment. The receptors here all came from a man aged 35-49 years with urothelial cancer.

This clone was detected once. The chain is built from TRBV5-4 and TRBJ2-5; 9 bases agree with TRBD2. V shed 5 bases, J shed 5 bases, and the junction held 10 bases outside the gene matches. The CDR3 extends over 15 amino acids. Germline loops: CDR1 SGHNT, CDR2 YYREEE (reference sequence). In nucleotides, the CDR3 is TGTGCCAGCAGGCGCACGAGGGCGGGGGGGGAGACCCAGTACTTC. The encoded protein is CASRRTRAGGETQYF. The complete variable domain, with remaining parts taken from reference TRBV5-4 and TRBJ2-5, reads ETGVTQSPTHLIKTRGQQVTLRCSSQSGHNTVSWYQQALGQGPQFIFQYYREEENGRGNFPPRFSGLQFPNYSSELNVNALELDDSALYLCASRRTRAGGETQYFGPGTRLLVL.

The chain couples TRBV6-6 to TRBJ1-3; weak D call: TRBD1 (6 bases). Germline V gene lookup returns CDR1 MNHNY and CDR2 SVGAGI (reference sequence). This CDR3 has 16 residues. V gave up 6 bases and J gave up 0 bases, with 15 bases separating them. Here the CDR3 DNA reads TGTGCCAGCAGCCGGCCGACAGGTCCCTCTGGAAACACCATATATTTT. It translates to CASSRPTGPSGNTIYF.

In this sample, this clone turned up a few times. CDR3 nucleotides: TGCGCCAGCAGTCTGCCGGGACTGAGGGCAACTAATGAAAAACTGTTTTTT. Translation gives CASSLPGLRATNEKLFF. This sequence joins TRBV23-1 and TRBJ1-4, with D maybe TRBD1 (5 bases). TRBV23-1 belongs to the ORF category, with a function that is uncertain. V lost 4 bases, J lost 0 bases, and 15 bases lay in between. The CDR3 consists of 17 residues.

The rearrangement uses TRBV30 and TRBJ1-3; no reliable D call. The CDR3 is made up of 13 amino acids. Trimming removed 5 bases at V and 0 bases at J, with 8 bases between. From germline, CDR1 is GTSNPN and CDR2 SVGIG (reference sequence). DNA for the CDR3: TGTGCCTGGTCCCAGTTCTCTGGAAACACCATATATTTT. It yields the protein CAWSQFSGNTIYF. The variable domain in full, completed from reference TRBV30 and TRBJ1-3, reads SQTIHQWPATLVQPVGSPLSLECTVEGTSNPNLYWYRQAAGRGLQLLFYSVGIGQISSEVPQNLSASRPQDRQFILSSKKLLLSDSGFYLCAWSQFSGNTIYFGEGSWLTVV.

The J gene is TRBJ2-1, the V gene TRBV6-5; 9 bases are shared with TRBD1. The CDR3 has 14 amino acids. CDR1 is MNHEY, CDR2 SVGAGI, per germline. After removal of 9 bases from V and 4 bases from J, the junction contained 7 bases not matched to a gene. The CDR3 loop reads CASKTGGPYNEQFF. The CDR3 DNA is TGTGCCAGTAAGACAGGGGGACCTTACAATGAGCAGTTCTTC.